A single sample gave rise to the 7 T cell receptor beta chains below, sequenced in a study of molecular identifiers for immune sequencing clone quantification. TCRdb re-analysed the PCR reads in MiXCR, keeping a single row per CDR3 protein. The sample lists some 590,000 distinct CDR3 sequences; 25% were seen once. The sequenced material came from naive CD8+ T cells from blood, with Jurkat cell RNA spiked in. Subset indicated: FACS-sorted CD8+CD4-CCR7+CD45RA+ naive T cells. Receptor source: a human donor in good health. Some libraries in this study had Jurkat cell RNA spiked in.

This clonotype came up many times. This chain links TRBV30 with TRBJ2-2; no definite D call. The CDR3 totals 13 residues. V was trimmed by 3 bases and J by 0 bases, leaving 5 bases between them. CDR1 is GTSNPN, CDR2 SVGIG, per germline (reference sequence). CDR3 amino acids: CAWRRANTGELFF. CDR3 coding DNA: TGTGCCTGGAGACGCGCGAACACCGGGGAGCTGTTTTTT. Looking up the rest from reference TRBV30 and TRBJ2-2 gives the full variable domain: SQTIHQWPATLVQPVGSPLSLECTVEGTSNPNLYWYRQAAGRGLQLLFYSVGIGQISSEVPQNLSASRPQDRQFILSSKKLLLSDSGFYLCAWRRANTGELFFGEGSRLTVL.

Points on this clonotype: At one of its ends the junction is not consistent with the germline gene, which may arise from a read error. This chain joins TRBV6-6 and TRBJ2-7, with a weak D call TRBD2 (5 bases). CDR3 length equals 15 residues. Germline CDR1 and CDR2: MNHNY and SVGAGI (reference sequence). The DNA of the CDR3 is TGTGCCGGCAGTGCGGTGGGAGCTGGACTGCACGAGCAGTACTTC. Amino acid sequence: CAGSAVGAGLHEQYF.

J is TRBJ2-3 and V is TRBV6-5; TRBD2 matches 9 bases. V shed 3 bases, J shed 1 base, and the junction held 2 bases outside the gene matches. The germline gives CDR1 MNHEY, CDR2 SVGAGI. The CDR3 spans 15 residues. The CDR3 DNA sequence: TGTGCCAGCAGTTATAAGCGGGGGGGCACAGATACGCAGTATTTT. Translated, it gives CASSYKRGGTDTQYF.

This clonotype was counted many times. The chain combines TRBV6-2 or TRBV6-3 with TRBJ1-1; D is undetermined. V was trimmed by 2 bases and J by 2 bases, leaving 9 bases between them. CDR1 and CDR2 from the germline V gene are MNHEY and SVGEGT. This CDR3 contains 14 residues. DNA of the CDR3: TGTGCCAGCAGTTACCCCTACACCAACACTGAAGCTTTCTTT. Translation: CASSYPYTNTEAFF.

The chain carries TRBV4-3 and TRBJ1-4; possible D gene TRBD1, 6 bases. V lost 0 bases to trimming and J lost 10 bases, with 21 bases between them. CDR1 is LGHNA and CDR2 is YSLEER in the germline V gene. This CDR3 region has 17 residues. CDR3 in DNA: TGCGCCAGCAGCCAAGAGGGGGCTACCTGGGGAGGCGGAAAACTGTTTTTT. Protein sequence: CASSQEGATWGGGKLFF.

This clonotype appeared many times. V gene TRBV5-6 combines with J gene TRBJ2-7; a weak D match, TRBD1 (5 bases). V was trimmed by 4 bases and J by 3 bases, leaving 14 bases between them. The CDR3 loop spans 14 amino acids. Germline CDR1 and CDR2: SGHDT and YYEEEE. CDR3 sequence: CASSLTDNNYEQYF. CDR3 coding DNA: TGTGCCAGCAGCCTGACGGACAACAACTACGAGCAGTACTTC.

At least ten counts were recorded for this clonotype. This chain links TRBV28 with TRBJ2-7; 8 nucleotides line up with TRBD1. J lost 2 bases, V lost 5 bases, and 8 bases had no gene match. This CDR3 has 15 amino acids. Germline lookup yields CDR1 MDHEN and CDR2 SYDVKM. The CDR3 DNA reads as TGTGCCAGCAGTCTAGGTCCAGGGGGCCCCTACGAGCAGTACTTC. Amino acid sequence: CASSLGPGGPYEQYF.